This entry features one T cell receptor beta chain sequence. Its specificity is not known. The data belong to a study of T cell repertoires in cytomegalovirus infection. Study summary: Selected CMV epitopes included recently identified HLA-C-restricted ones as well as well-studied HLA-B-restricted ones. Carrying CMV and the relevant HLA type showed in public TCR beta signatures. Broader study findings: Clonotype analysis showed dominance of the ex vivo response by HLA-C-restricted CMV-specific TCR beta clonotypes.

Each CDR3 protein is one row after TCRdb ran MiXCR on the reads. Altogether fewer than 650,000 distinct CDR3 sequences are present, about 40% being singletons, with the ten largest covering around 46%. The clonotype comes from a human donor in good health (CMV status not recorded). Some clones in this sample may be carry-over from other donors' samples. The sequencing used cultured PBMCs, collected from culture after CMV antigen stimulation.

In DNA, the CDR3 is TGTGCCAGCAGTTTAGCGCCAGGACAGGGGGCCGGGGATGAGCAGTTCTTC. Protein sequence: CASSLAPGQGAGDEQFF. J is TRBJ2-1 and V is TRBV12-3 or TRBV12-4, with TRBD1 matching 11 bases. V trimming: 0 bases; J trimming: 8 bases; junction bases outside the gene matches: 9. The CDR3 has 17 residues.